This T cell receptor beta chain was sequenced during a study of T-cell reconstitution after alpha-beta-depleted transplantation in children. Unique molecular identifiers featured in how the TCRbeta library was prepared. TCRdb re-called the PCR reads through MiXCR, storing one row per CDR3 protein. The sample lists more than 300,000 distinct CDR3 sequences, roughly 16% occurring once. This clonotype occurred many times. Its cognate antigen is unknown. Study-wide points: Alpha-beta T cells present about two months after transplant were reported to originate from several hundred expanded graft clones.

Germline CDR1 and CDR2: LGHNA and YNFKEQ. The CDR3 consists of 16 residues. V was clipped by 2 bases and J by 3 bases; unmatched bases: 4. V gene TRBV4-2 combines with J gene TRBJ2-5, with TRBD2 matching over 12 bases. This specimen consisted of PBMCs, mostly from graft donor cells, obtained 360 days after TCRalphabeta/CD19-depleted stem cell transplant. The source is a male patient between 2 and 15 years old who had a stem cell transplant for acute lymphoblastic leukemia, so the T cells may come from the graft donor. Written as DNA, the CDR3 is TGTGCCAGCAGCCAACCTAGCGGGAGGGCGGAAGAGACCCAGTACTTC. Its translation: CASSQPSGRAEETQYF.